This T cell receptor (beta chain) was observed in a study of Ad26.COV2.S vaccination and SARS-CoV-2 variants. Study-wide background: Participants got Ad26.COV2.S intramuscularly, once or twice 56 days apart. Study findings and constraints: The analyses of TCR breadth and depth may have understated the size of total T cell responses. Greater spike-specific TCR breadth was seen in vaccine recipients than in placebo recipients.

Some clones are missing from TCRdb's copy, which holds only in-frame ones; the method was immunoSEQ multiplex PCR. The table records more than 250,000 clones, more than 70% of them present only once. Turning to this clone: The antigen remains unidentified.

Between the trimmed V and J ends, which lost 7 bases and 8 bases, there was a span of 17 bases. The CDR3 is 13 amino acids. Germline V gives CDR1 MNHNY, CDR2 SVGAGI (reference sequence). Treatment in this sample: about 20 received Ad26.COV2.S at low or high dose, single or two shots; roughly 5 received placebo; per-sample allocation not given. Sampling happened 63 days after the first vaccine or placebo injection. Sequences were derived from peripheral blood, sampled in a trial of Ad26.COV2.S vaccine versus placebo. The chain has TRBV6-6 and TRBJ1-2; TRBD1 might be the D (6 bases). The sequence was obtained from a person between 18 and 65 years old who received the Ad26.COV2.S COVID-19 vaccine or a placebo. The DNA of the CDR3 is TGTGCCAGCAACCAACAGGGACTTAACGGCTACACCTTC. This sequence encodes CASNQQGLNGYTF.